The rows below give T cell receptor beta chains drawn from one sample of a study of OX40 agonist ivuxolimab in advanced cancers. TCRdb's table, derived via immunoSEQ multiplex PCR, lists solely in-frame clones and lacks some. Of around 70,000 clones listed, 84% are singletons. The sample in question was CD4+ or CD8+ T cells sorted from blood, obtained in a trial of the OX40 agonist ivuxolimab. The receptors here all came from an adult with an advanced solid tumor such as melanoma, head and neck, liver or kidney cancer. The CDR3 runs from the conserved cysteine through the conserved F or W. A D gene is named only where the DNA matches it firmly. Size is stated for part of the rows, as once, few or many counts, or as a class when the clone is expanded.

V: TRBV2
D: .
size: few
J: TRBJ1-2
CDR3: CASSGLRGDYGYTF
DNA: TGTGCCAGCAGTGGGTTACGAGGGGACTATGGCTACACCTTC

V: TRBV7-2
D: .
size: .
J: TRBJ1-1
CDR3: CASSSTYFQNTEAFF
DNA: TGTGCCAGCAGCTCTACCTATTTCCAGAACACTGAAGCTTTCTTT

V: TRBV29-1
D: TRBD1
size: .
J: TRBJ1-1
CDR3: CSVRTGGATEAFF
DNA: TGCAGCGTTCGGACAGGGGGCGCGACTGAAGCTTTCTTT

V: TRBV18
D: TRBD1
size: .
J: TRBJ2-3
CDR3: CASSPSPGQASTDTQYF
DNA: TGTGCCAGCTCACCGAGCCCGGGACAGGCTAGCACAGATACGCAGTATTTT

V: TRBV7-2
D: TRBD2
size: .
J: TRBJ2-3
CDR3: CASSWSGGAPDTQYF
DNA: TGTGCCAGCAGCTGGAGCGGGGGGGCTCCAGATACGCAGTATTTT

V: TRBV7-2
D: .
size: .
J: TRBJ1-5
CDR3: CASSPRGEPQHF
DNA: TGTGCCAGCAGCCCCAGGGGAGAGCCCCAGCATTTT

V: TRBV7-2
D: .
size: .
J: TRBJ2-3
CDR3: CASSLAEMVTQYF
DNA: TGTGCCAGCAGCTTAGCAGAGATGGTTACGCAGTATTTT

V: TRBV29-1
D: .
size: .
J: TRBJ2-3
CDR3: CIVNNPGDTQYF
DNA: TGCATCGTCAATAACCCAGGAGATACGCAGTATTTT

V: TRBV11-3
D: .
size: .
J: TRBJ2-5
CDR3: CASSRGAGTAGETQYF
DNA: TGTGCCAGCAGCCGAGGGGCTGGGACAGCGGGAGAGACCCAGTACTTC

V: TRBV2
D: .
size: few
J: TRBJ1-3
CDR3: CASSEEQAGHTIYF
DNA: TGTGCCAGCAGTGAAGAGCAGGCAGGGCACACCATATATTTT

V: TRBV6-1
D: TRBD1
size: .
J: TRBJ1-2
CDR3: CASSLGQGAHGYTF
DNA: TGTGCCAGCAGCCTCGGACAGGGGGCACATGGCTACACCTTC

V: TRBV27
D: .
size: .
J: TRBJ2-1
CDR3: CASRSSSPGNEQFF
DNA: TGTGCCAGCAGATCGTCCAGCCCGGGCAATGAGCAGTTCTTC